This passage covers 3 T cell receptor beta chains from one sample sequenced in a study of T-cell memory formation after mild COVID-19. TCRdb processed the 5' RACE reads anew with MiXCR; each CDR3 protein has one entry. The sample lists about 210,000 distinct CDR3 sequences, under 30% occurring once. The sequenced sample was PBMCs or a T cell subset sorted from them (not recorded which). The receptors were gathered from an adult woman who had mild COVID-19 (a few samples of this study predate the infection). Cell type and time point are not known.

Remarks on this clonotype: A read error may produce the germline difference seen at one junction end. The chain combines TRBV30 with TRBJ1-1; possible D gene TRBD1, 6 bases. The length of the CDR3 is 11 residues. Germline V gene data show CDR1 as GTSNPN and CDR2 as SVGIG (reference sequence). CDR3 region: CAWSWDTEAFF. CDR3 DNA sequence: TGTGCCTGGAGTTGGGACACCGAAGCTTTCTTT. Full variable domain (remainder filled in from reference TRBV30 and TRBJ1-1): SQTIHQWPATLVQPVGSPLSLECTVEGTSNPNLYWYRQAAGRGLQLLFYSVGIGQISSEVPQNLSASRPQDRQFILSSKKLLLSDSGFYLCAWSWDTEAFFGQGTRLTVV.

The chain employs TRBV19 and TRBJ2-7, with D perhaps matching TRBD1 or TRBD2 (5 bases each). Germline V gene sequence: CDR1 LNHDA, CDR2 SQIVND (reference sequence). The V gene lost 4 bases and the J gene lost 2 bases, with 12 bases spanning the gap. There are 14 residues in the CDR3. The CDR3 sequence is CASSTTGTTYEQYF. The CDR3, as DNA: TGTGCCAGTAGTACCACCGGGACCACCTACGAGCAGTACTTC.

This sequence joins TRBV5-1 and TRBJ2-7; D may be TRBD2 (5 bases). The V gene lost 1 base and the J gene lost 5 bases, with 7 bases spanning the gap. Germline CDR1 is SGHRS and CDR2 is YFSETQ. There are 12 residues in the CDR3. This CDR3 is CASSLYGDEQYF. Written as DNA, the CDR3 is TGCGCCAGCAGCTTGTACGGGGACGAGCAGTACTTC.